This T cell receptor beta chain was retrieved from a study of T-cell reconstitution after alpha-beta-depleted transplantation in children. Germline V gene data show CDR1 as LNHNV and CDR2 as YYDKDF (reference sequence). This CDR3 has 15 amino acids. The TCRbeta library was prepared with unique molecular identifiers. TCRdb reanalysed the PCR reads using MiXCR and keeps one entry per CDR3 protein. The sample yields 610,000 or so distinct CDR3 sequences, 25% to 30% seen once. Details on this clonotype: One junction end does not reproduce the germline sequence, and a read error may be involved.

This TCR was sampled from a boy under two years old with Wiskott-Aldrich syndrome, due to receive a stem cell transplant. The chain couples TRBV15 to TRBJ2-5; TRBD1 might be the D (7 bases). The specimen comprised PBMCs, sampled before TCRalphabeta/CD19-depleted stem cell transplant. The CDR3 DNA is TGTGCCACCAGCCGAGAGATCGTTCAGGGGGGGACCCAGTACTTC. This translates into CATSREIVQGGTQYF.